These 4 T cell receptor beta chains were sequenced from one sample in a study of B cell selection in AIRE deficiency. Generated by immunoSEQ multiplex PCR, the TCRdb table keeps only in-frame clones and is missing some. Of about 23,000 clones in the sample, around 97% were seen once. Sorting defined conventional CD4 T cells as CD4+CD127+. Sequencing was done on a sample of conventional CD4+ T cells sorted from PBMCs. These receptors were taken from a human donor with AIRE deficiency.

The V and J genes are TRBV21-1 and TRBJ2-1; TRBD1, the D gene given by the table, was not confirmed from the DNA. TRBV21-1 is a listed pseudogene. This CDR3 has 17 amino acids. The CDR3 nucleotides are TGTGCCAGCAACCTACTACAGGGGGCAAAACTAGTGATTGGGCAGTTCTTC. Its translation is CASNLLQGAKLVIGQFF.

The chain recombines TRBV30 with TRBJ2-7; D not certain. The germline V and J ends were trimmed by 0 bases and 6 bases, with 12 bases remaining between them. Germline loops: CDR1 GTSNPN, CDR2 SVGIG (reference sequence). CDR3 length: 13 amino acids. The CDR3 loop reads CAWSVRTPGEQYF. The CDR3 nucleotides read TGTGCCTGGAGTGTTAGGACCCCTGGCGAGCAGTACTTC.

The V call is TRBV28, the J call TRBJ1-5; D not resolved. There are 14 residues in the CDR3. V was clipped by 6 bases and J by 1 base, with 10 bases between them. Looked up from germline, CDR1 is MDHEN and CDR2 is SYDVKM. The DNA of the CDR3 is TGTGCCAGCAGGCCGGATTGGAGCAATCAGCCCCAGCATTTT. Its protein is CASRPDWSNQPQHF.

This sequence joins TRBV30 and TRBJ2-2; no clear D gene. The CDR3 loop spans 13 amino acids. The germline V gene encodes CDR1 GTSNPN and CDR2 SVGIG (reference sequence). Trimming stripped 2 bases from V and 1 base from J, with 5 bases between. CDR3 in amino acids: CAWSRKNTGELFF. The CDR3 bases are TGTGCCTGGAGTCGGAAGAACACCGGGGAGCTGTTTTTT.